Included here is one T cell receptor beta chain sequence, with context. This table comes from immunoSEQ multiplex PCR, and its TCRdb copy is limited to in-frame clones, with some not included. This sample has over 70,000 clones; 75% to 95% occur once, and the top ten carry around 2%. The data derive from a study of T cell changes during pregnancy in multiple sclerosis. The input for sequencing was peripheral blood, taken in the first trimester of pregnancy. The sequence derives from a female donor in good health, enrolled as a control in a pregnancy study.

DNA for the CDR3: TGTGCCAGCCTACAGGGTCGAGAAGCTTTCTTT. This translates into CASLQGREAFF. The rearrangement links TRBV6-5 to TRBJ1-1; TRBD1 is a possible D gene (6 bases). The CDR3 totals 11 residues. Trimming took 8 bases from V and 8 from J, leaving 12 bases between them. Germline V gene sequence: CDR1 MNHEY, CDR2 SVGAGI.